This T cell receptor beta chain is from a study of T cell responses to AZD1222 COVID-19 vaccine. Overall study: Analysis merged second doses at about 4 or about 12 weeks.

Data came from immunoSEQ multiplex PCR; TCRdb stores just in-frame clones and leaves some out. The sample lists 75,000 to 100,000 clones; roughly 90% were seen once. V was clipped by 5 bases and J by 6 bases, with 16 bases between them. CDR1 is SEHNR, CDR2 FQNEAQ, per germline (reference sequence). CDR3 size: 14 residues. Regarding the study as a whole: Rises in breadth and depth of Spike-specific TCRs came after two AZD1222 doses. Among the donors, most were white British and more were female, and clonal diversity was possibly underestimated.

Points on this clone: Antigen unknown.

The sequences come from peripheral blood, collected on day 0 of AZD1222 vaccination. The chain couples TRBV7-9 to TRBJ1-1; D call uncertain. This clonotype was obtained from an adult in good health. CDR3 DNA sequence: TGTGCCAGCAGCATGCGAGGGCAGATCGCTGAAGCTTTCTTT. It is translated as CASSMRGQIAEAFF.